The present entry profiles one T cell receptor beta chain with its context. Its matching antigen is unknown. Other DNA sequences in this sample translate to the same CDR3. The data were taken from a study of T cell responses to AZD1222 COVID-19 vaccine. Study-wide results and limits: The study found vaccine-associated CD4 TCRs spanning spike, dominant at 160-218 and 743-854. Females outnumbered males among donors, who were mostly white British; clonal diversity was possibly underestimated. Repertoire sampling occurred only after the peak T cell response. Two AZD1222 administrations were followed by greater Spike-specific TCR breadth and depth.

Method: immunoSEQ multiplex PCR; TCRdb's copy keeps in-frame clones and lacks some. The sample has over 120,000 clones, over 75% seen once. Per germline, CDR1 SGHRS and CDR2 YFSETQ. The V and J ends lost 3 bases and 4 bases respectively, with 5 bases between them. The CDR3 length is 12 residues. The TCR was taken from an adult who received the MenACWY meningococcal vaccine as a control. The chain employs TRBV5-1 and TRBJ2-1; D is ambiguous. Sequencing used peripheral blood, obtained 28 days after the second dose of the MenACWY control vaccine. CDR3 amino acids: CASSSTYNEQFF. CDR3 DNA sequence: TGCGCCAGCAGCTCGACATACAATGAGCAGTTCTTC.